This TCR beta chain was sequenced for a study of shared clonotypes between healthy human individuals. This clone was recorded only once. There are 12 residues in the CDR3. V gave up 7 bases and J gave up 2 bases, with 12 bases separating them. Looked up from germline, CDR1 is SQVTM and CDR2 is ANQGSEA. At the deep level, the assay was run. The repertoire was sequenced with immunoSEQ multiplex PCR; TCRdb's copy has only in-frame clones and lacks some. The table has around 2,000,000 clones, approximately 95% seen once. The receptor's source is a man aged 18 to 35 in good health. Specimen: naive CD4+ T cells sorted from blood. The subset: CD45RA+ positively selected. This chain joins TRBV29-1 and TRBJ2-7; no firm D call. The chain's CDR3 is CSASLTPYEQYF. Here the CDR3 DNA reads TGCAGCGCCAGCCTGACACCCTACGAGCAGTACTTC.